A single T cell receptor (beta chain) is shown here with its context. Here immunoSEQ multiplex PCR was the method, and the copy in TCRdb shows in-frame clones only, minus some. Counted here are a few hundred thousand clones, 85% to 90% occurring once; the ten biggest clones make up 2.9%. Individuals drawn from approximately 26 US areas were about 18 to 100 years old. Participant-reported clinical history was the basis for cohort assignment. This sample was taken from a study of blood T cell repertoires in COVID-19. The CDR3 has 15 residues. V was shortened by 0 bases and J by 6 bases, with 15 bases between the two germline ends. Germline CDR1 and CDR2: SGDLS and YYNGEE.

The sequence came from a woman in her 50s who had been exposed to COVID-19. The V gene is TRBV9, the J gene TRBJ1-2, with D perhaps matching TRBD1 (5 bases). Sequencing used PBMCs or T cells enriched from blood (not recorded which). The CDR3 DNA reads as TGTGCCAGCAGCGTAGGGCCCGGGGGATCTGATGGCTACACCTTC. Amino acid sequence: CASSVGPGGSDGYTF.